Listed below are T cell receptor beta chains from one sample, sequenced in a study of human T cells and chemical hapten exposure. TCRdb analysed the RACE reads with MiXCR anew, one entry per CDR3 protein. The sample has fewer than 300,000 distinct CDR3 sequences, roughly 7.4% seen once; the top ten hold about 1.2%. Sequencing was performed on whole blood, taken in connection with sensitization to the hapten diphenylcyclopropenone (DPC). Every receptor here comes from a young man with alopecia areata. Some clones in this sample may be carry-over from other donors' samples. Each CDR3 is given with its conserved first and last residue. A D gene is named only where the DNA matches it firmly. Clone size is shown for a subset of rows, as once, few, many or a class of expanded clone.

V	size	J	D	DNA	CDR3
TRBV7-9	many	TRBJ2-5	.	TGTGCCAGCAGCGGCGGTGGACGGGGAAAGTCCTTC	CASSGGGRGKSF
TRBV7-2	few	TRBJ2-3	.	TGTGCCAGCAGCTTAGCGGGAGGAGGGGCGCTTAGTCGGGATACGCAGTATTTT	CASSLAGGGALSRDTQYF
TRBV9	.	TRBJ2-2	TRBD1	TGTGCCAGCAGCGACAGGGGTAGTTCCGGGGAGCTGTTTTTT	CASSDRGSSGELFF
TRBV4-3	few	TRBJ1-2	.	TGCGCCAGCAGCCAAGGTTTAGGGGACTATGGCTACACCTTC	CASSQGLGDYGYTF
TRBV21-1	many	TRBJ2-5	.	TGTGCCAGCAGCTGCGGCCAAGAGACCCAGTACTTC	CASSCGQETQYF
TRBV19	.	TRBJ2-3	.	TGTGCCAGTAGCGCCTCCCCGGCCGCAGATACGCAGTATTTT	CASSASPAADTQYF
TRBV6-5	few	TRBJ2-7	.	TGTGCCAGCAGTTACGACTCGACCAGGACCTACGAGCAGTACTTC	CASSYDSTRTYEQYF
TRBV4-1	.	TRBJ1-1	.	TGCGCCAGCAGCCAGGAAACAGGGTACATGAACACTGAAGCTTTCTTT	CASSQETGYMNTEAFF
TRBV27	.	TRBJ1-1	.	TGTGCCAGCAGTTTATTAGGCAGGGAAGGCACTGAAGCTTTCTTT	CASSLLGREGTEAFF
TRBV6-1	.	TRBJ1-4	TRBD1	TGTGCCAGCATTTACGGGACAGCCGGAGAAAAACTGTTTTTT	CASIYGTAGEKLFF
TRBV7-2	.	TRBJ2-5	TRBD2	TGTGCCAGCAGCCTCAGCCTAGCGGGGGGGCGGGAAGAGACCCAGTACTTC	CASSLSLAGGREETQYF
TRBV28	.	TRBJ2-7	.	TGTGCCAGCAGTTTAGTACAGACCGAGCAGTACTTC	CASSLVQTEQYF
TRBV4-3	few	TRBJ2-3	.	TGCGCCAGCAGCCAAGATCTTGTGGGGGGTTCTAGCACAGATACGCAGTATTTT	CASSQDLVGGSSTDTQYF
TRBV2	.	TRBJ2-4	.	TGTGCCAGCAGTCCTACAGCTAGCACAGCCAAAAACATTCAGTACTTC	CASSPTASTAKNIQYF
TRBV10-3	.	TRBJ2-2	TRBD1	TGTGCCATCAGGGGGGACAGACTGAACACCGGGGAGCTGTTTTTT	CAIRGDRLNTGELFF
TRBV7-7	few	TRBJ1-1	.	TGTGCCAGCAGCCCAGATCTCATGAACACTGAAGCTTTCTTT	CASSPDLMNTEAFF
TRBV7-2	few	TRBJ1-5	.	TGTGCCAGCACCGGAGAGGTGGGGCAGCCCCAGCATTTT	CASTGEVGQPQHF
TRBV6-5	few	TRBJ1-5	.	TGTGCCAGCAGTTACTCGTGGCTCTCCTTGAAGAATCAGCCCCAGCATTTT	CASSYSWLSLKNQPQHF
TRBV6-5	.	TRBJ2-3	.	TGTGCCAGCAGTTACGGACGCCCCGGGGGCAGAAGGGGAGATACGCAGTATTTT	CASSYGRPGGRRGDTQYF
TRBV7-3	.	TRBJ1-2	.	TGTGCCAGCAGCTTATTAGGGGTCTATGGCTACACCTTC	CASSLLGVYGYTF
TRBV27	.	TRBJ2-5	.	TGTGCCAGCAGTTTCAGGGGTAAAGAGACCCAGTACTTC	CASSFRGKETQYF
TRBV12-3/TRBV12-4	few	TRBJ2-3	.	TGTGCCAGCCTCTTCCCGGGCACAGATACGCAGTATTTT	CASLFPGTDTQYF
TRBV25-1	many	TRBJ1-6	.	TGTGCCAGCAGTGAATACAGGAGCTCCTATAATTCACCCCTCCACTTT	CASSEYRSSYNSPLHF
TRBV6-1	.	TRBJ2-7	TRBD1	TGTGCCAGCAGTGCCCTACAGGGGAGCTCCTACGAGCAGTACTTC	CASSALQGSSYEQYF
TRBV20-1	few	TRBJ1-1	.	TGCAGTGCCAAGGAGGAGGGCTTCATGAACACTGAAGCTTTCTTT	CSAKEEGFMNTEAFF
TRBV4-1	many	TRBJ2-7	TRBD2	TGTGCCAGCAGCCAAGTAGCGGGGGTTGAGCAGTACTTC	CASSQVAGVEQYF